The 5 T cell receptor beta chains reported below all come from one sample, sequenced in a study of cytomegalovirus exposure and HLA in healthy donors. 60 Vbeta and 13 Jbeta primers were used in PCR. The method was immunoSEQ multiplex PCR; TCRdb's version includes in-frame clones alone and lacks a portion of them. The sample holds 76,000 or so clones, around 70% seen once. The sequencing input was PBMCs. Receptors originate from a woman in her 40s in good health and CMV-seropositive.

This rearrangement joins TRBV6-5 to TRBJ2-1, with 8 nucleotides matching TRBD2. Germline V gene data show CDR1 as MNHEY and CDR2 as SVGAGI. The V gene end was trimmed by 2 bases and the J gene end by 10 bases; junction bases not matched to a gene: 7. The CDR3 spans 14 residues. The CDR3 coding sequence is TGTGCCAGCAGTTACCCGACTAGCGTCTACGAGCAGTTCTTC. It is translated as CASSYPTSVYEQFF.

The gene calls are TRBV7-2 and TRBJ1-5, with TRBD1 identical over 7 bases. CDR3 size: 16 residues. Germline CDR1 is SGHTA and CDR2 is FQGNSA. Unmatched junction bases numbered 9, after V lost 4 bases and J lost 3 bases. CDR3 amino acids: CASSSVTGSANQPQHF. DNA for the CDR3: TGTGCCAGCAGCTCTGTGACAGGGTCTGCCAATCAGCCCCAGCATTTT.

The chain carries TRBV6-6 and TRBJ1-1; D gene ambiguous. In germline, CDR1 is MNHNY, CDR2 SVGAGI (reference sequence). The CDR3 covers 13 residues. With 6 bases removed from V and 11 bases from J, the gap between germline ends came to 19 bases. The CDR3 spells CASSQYDGSFAFF. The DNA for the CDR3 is TGTGCCAGCAGCCAATACGACGGGAGCTTTGCTTTCTTT.

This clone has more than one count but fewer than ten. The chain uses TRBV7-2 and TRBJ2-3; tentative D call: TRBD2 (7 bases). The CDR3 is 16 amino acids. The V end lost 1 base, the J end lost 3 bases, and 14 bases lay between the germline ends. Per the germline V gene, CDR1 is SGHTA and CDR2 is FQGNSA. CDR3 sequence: CASSLGGGLITDTQYF. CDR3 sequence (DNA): TGTGCCAGCAGCTTAGGGGGGGGGCTGATAACAGATACGCAGTATTTT.

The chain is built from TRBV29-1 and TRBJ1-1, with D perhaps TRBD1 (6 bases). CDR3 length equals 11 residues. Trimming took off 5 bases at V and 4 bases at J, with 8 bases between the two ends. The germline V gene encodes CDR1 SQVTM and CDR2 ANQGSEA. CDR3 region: CSVTQGTEAFF. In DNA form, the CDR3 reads TGCAGCGTTACACAGGGCACTGAAGCTTTCTTT.